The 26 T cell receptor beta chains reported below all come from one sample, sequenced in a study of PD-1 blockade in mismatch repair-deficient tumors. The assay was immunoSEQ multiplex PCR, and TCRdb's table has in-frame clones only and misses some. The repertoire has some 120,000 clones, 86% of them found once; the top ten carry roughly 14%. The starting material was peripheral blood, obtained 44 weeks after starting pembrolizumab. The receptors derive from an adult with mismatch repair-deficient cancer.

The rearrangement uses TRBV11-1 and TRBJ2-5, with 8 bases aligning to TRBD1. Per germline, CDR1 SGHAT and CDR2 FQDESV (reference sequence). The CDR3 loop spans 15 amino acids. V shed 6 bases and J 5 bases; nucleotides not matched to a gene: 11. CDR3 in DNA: TGTGCCAGCAGTCTCGGACAGGGTGAGGTGGAGACCCAGTACTTC. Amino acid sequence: CASSLGQGEVETQYF.

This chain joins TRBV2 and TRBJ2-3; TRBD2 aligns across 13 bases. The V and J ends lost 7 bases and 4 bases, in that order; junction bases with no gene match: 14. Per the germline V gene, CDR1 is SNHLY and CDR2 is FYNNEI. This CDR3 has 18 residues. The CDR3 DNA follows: TGTGCCAGCATCCGGACTAGCGGGAGACGAAGGGGCCCAGATACGCAGTATTTT. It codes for CASIRTSGRRRGPDTQYF.

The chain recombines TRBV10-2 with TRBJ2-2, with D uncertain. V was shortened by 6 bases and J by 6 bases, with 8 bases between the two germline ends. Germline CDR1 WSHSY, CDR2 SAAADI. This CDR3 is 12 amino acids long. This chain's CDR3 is CASSLLAGELFF. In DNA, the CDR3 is TGCGCCAGCAGCTTGCTCGCCGGGGAGCTGTTTTTT.

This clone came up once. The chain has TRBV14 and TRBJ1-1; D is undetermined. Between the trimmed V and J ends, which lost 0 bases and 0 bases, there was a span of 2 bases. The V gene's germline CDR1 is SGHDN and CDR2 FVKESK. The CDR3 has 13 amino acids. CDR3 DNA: TGTGCCAGCAGCCAAGACATGAACACTGAAGCTTTCTTT. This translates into CASSQDMNTEAFF.

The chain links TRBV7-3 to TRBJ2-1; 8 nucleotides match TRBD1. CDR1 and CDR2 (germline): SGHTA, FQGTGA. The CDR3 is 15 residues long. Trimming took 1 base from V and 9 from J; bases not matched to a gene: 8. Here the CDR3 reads CASSLNGQGAGEQFF. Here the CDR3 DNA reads TGTGCCAGCAGCTTAAACGGACAGGGAGCAGGTGAGCAGTTCTTC.

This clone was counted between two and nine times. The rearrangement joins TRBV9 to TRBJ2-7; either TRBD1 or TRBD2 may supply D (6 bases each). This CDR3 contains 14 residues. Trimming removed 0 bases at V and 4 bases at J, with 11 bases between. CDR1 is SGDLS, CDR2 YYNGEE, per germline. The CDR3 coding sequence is TGTGCCAGCAGCGTAGGAGGAGGGGGGTACGAGCAGTACTTC. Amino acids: CASSVGGGGYEQYF.

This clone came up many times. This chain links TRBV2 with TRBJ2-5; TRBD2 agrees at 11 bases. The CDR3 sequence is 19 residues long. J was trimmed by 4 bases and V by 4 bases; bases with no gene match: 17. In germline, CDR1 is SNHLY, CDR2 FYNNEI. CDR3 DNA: TGTGCCAGCAGTGCTGCAGGACTAGCGGGCCACTTACAAAGAGAGACCCAGTACTTC. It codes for CASSAAGLAGHLQRETQYF. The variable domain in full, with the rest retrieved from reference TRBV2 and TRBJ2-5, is EPEVTQTPSHQVTQMGQEVILRCVPISNHLYFYWYRQILGQKVEFLVSFYNNEISEKSEIFDDQFSVERPDGSNFTLKIRSTKLEDSAMYFCASSAAGLAGHLQRETQYFGPGTRLLVL.

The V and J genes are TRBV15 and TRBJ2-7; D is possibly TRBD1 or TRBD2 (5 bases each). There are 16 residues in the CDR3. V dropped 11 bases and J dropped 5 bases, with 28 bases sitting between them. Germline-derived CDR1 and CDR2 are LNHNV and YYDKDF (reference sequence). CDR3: CAHSEPAGSSWDEQYF. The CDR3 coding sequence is TGTGCCCATAGCGAGCCGGCAGGGAGCTCTTGGGACGAGCAGTACTTC. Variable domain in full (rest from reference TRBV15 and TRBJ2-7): DAMVIQNPRYQVTQFGKPVTLSCSQTLNHNVMYWYQQKSSQAPKLLFHYYDKDFNNEADTPDNFQSRRPNTSFCFLDIRSPGLGDTAMYLCAHSEPAGSSWDEQYFGPGTRLTVT.

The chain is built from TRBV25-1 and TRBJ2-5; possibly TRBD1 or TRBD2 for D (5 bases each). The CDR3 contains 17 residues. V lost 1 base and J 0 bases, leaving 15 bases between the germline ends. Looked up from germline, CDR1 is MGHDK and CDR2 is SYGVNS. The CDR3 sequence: CASSELRQGAYQETQYF. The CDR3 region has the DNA TGTGCCAGCAGTGAATTGAGGCAGGGAGCTTACCAAGAGACCCAGTACTTC.

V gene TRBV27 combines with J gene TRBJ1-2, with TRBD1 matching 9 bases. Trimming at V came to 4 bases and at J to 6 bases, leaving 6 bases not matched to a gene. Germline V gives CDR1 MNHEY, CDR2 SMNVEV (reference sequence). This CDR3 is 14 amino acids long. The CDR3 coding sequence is TGTGCCAGCAGTTCTAGGGACAGGGTTGATGGCTACACCTTC. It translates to CASSSRDRVDGYTF.

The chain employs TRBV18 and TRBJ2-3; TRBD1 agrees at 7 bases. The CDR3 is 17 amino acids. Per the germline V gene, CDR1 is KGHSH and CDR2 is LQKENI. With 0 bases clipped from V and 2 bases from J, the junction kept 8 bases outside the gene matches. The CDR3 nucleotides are TGTGCCAGCTCACCACCAGCTTTACAGGGGCCCACAGATACGCAGTATTTT. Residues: CASSPPALQGPTDTQYF.

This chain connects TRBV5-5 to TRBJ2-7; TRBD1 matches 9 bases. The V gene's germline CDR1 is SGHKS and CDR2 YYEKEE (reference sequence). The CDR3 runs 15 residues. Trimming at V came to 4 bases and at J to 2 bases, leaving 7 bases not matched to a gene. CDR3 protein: CASSGRDRVAYEQYF. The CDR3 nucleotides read TGTGCCAGCAGCGGACGGGACAGGGTGGCCTACGAGCAGTACTTC.

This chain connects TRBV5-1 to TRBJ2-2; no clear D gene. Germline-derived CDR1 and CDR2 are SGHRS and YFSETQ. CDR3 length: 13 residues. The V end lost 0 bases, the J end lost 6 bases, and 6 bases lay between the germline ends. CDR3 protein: CASSLDGSGELFF. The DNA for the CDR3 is TGCGCCAGCAGCTTGGATGGTTCCGGGGAGCTGTTTTTT.

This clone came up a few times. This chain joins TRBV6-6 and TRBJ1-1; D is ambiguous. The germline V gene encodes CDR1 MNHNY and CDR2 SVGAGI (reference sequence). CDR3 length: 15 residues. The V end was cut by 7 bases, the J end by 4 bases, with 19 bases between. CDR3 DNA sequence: TGTGCCAGCACCCTCCTCCCACAGTCGGGCACTGAAGCTTTCTTT. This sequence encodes CASTLLPQSGTEAFF.

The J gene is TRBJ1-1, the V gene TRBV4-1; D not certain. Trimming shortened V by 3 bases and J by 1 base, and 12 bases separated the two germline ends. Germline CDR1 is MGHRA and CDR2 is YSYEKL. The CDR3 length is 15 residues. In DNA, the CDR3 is TGCGCCAGCAGCCAGCCACAAGGGAAGAACACTGAAGCTTTCTTT. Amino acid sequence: CASSQPQGKNTEAFF.

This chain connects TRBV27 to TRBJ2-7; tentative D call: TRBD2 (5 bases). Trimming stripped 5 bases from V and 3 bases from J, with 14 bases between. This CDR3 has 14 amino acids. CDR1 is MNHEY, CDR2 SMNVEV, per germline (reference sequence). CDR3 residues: CASSLGRRDYEQYF. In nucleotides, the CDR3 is TGTGCCAGCAGTCTCGGACGTCGGGACTACGAGCAGTACTTC.

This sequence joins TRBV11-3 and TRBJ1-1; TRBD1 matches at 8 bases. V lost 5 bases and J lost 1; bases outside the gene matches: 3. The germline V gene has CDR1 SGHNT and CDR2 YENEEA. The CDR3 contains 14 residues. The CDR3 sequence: CASSRDRRNTEAFF. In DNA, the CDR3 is TGTGCCAGCAGCCGGGACAGGAGGAACACTGAAGCTTTCTTT.

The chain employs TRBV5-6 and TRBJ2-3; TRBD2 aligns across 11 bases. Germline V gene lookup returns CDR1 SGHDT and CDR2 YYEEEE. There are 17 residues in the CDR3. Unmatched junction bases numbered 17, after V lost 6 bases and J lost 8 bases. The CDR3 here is CASTLGQLAGVPGTQYF. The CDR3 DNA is TGTGCCAGCACCCTGGGTCAACTAGCGGGAGTTCCAGGTACGCAGTATTTT.

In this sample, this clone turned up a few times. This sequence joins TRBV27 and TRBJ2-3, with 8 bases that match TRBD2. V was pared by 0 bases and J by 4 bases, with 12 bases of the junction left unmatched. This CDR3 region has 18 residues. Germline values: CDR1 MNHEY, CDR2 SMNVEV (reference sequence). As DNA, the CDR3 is TGTGCCAGCAGTTTATCGTCCCTGGGACTAGGTTCGGCAGATACGCAGTATTTT. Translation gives CASSLSSLGLGSADTQYF.

CDR3 loop: CASNGAGGSYEQYF. The DNA of the CDR3 is TGTGCCAGCAATGGGGCAGGGGGGTCCTACGAGCAGTACTTC. This sequence joins TRBV2 and TRBJ2-7; possible D gene TRBD1, 7 bases. V lost 7 bases and J 1 base, leaving 14 bases between the germline ends. CDR3 length equals 14 residues. Germline CDR1 and CDR2: SNHLY and FYNNEI. Full variable domain (remainder filled in from reference TRBV2 and TRBJ2-7): EPEVTQTPSHQVTQMGQEVILRCVPISNHLYFYWYRQILGQKVEFLVSFYNNEISEKSEIFDDQFSVERPDGSNFTLKIRSTKLEDSAMYFCASNGAGGSYEQYFGPGTRLTVT.

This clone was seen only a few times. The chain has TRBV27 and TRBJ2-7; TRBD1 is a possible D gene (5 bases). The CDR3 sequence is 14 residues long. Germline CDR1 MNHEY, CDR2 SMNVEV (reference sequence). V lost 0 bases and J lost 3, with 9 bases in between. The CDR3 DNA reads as TGTGCCAGCAGTTTATCAGGGGCTGGCTACGAGCAGTACTTC. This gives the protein CASSLSGAGYEQYF.

As DNA, the CDR3 is TGTGCCAGCAGCTTAGACCGGGACAGGGAAAGCATCATTCAGTACTTC. Residues: CASSLDRDRESIIQYF. The chain uses TRBV5-6 and TRBJ2-4; 9 bases line up with TRBD1. The CDR3 runs 16 residues. Germline V gives CDR1 SGHDT, CDR2 YYEEEE. J gave up 9 bases and V 2 bases, and 12 bases lay outside the gene matches.

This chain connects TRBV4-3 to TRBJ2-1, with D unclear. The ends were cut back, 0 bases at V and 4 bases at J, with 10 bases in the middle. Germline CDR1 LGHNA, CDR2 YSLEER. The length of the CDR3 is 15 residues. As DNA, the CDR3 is TGCGCCAGCAGCCAAGATCGCTACTCTTACAATGAGCAGTTCTTC. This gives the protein CASSQDRYSYNEQFF.

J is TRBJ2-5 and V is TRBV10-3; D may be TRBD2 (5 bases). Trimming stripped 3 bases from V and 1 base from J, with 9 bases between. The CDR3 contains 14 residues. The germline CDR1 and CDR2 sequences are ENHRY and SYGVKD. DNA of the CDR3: TGTGCCATCAGTGAAGAGGGTTTCCAAGAGACCCAGTACTTC. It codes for CAISEEGFQETQYF.

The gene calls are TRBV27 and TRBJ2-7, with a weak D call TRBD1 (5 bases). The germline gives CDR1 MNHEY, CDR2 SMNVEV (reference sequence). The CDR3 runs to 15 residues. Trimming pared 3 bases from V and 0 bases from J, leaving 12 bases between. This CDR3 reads CASSFSPGPSYEQYF. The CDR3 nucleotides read TGTGCCAGCAGTTTTTCCCCAGGGCCCTCCTACGAGCAGTACTTC.

Written as DNA, the CDR3 is TGTGCCAGCAGACCCGGGACTATCTACGAGCAGTACTTC. Translating it yields CASRPGTIYEQYF. The chain has TRBV2 and TRBJ2-7, with 7 positions matching TRBD2. Germline V gene sequence: CDR1 SNHLY, CDR2 FYNNEI. There are 13 residues in the CDR3. With V trimmed by 6 bases and J by 3 bases, 5 bases remained unmatched.